This TCR beta chain came from a study of regulatory T cells in long-lasting Graves disease. To note about this clonotype: Antigen: not known.

This CDR3 has 12 amino acids. The germline CDR1 and CDR2 sequences are MDHEN and SYDVKM. V lost 1 base, J lost 6 bases, and 4 bases lay in between. Assembly of TCR beta libraries relied on iRepertoire HTBI primers together with Arm-PCR of CDR3 regions. TCRdb itself ran the multiplex PCR reads through MiXCR, one entry per CDR3 protein. The sample records about 400,000 distinct CDR3 sequences, around 21% being singletons. Study outcomes and limitations: Sampling was limited to peripheral blood rather than thyroid tissue. It was in persistent disease that TRBV28, TRBJ1-2 and TRBJ2-5 were favored. Persistent patients shared thousands of public clonotypes among themselves. Newly diagnosed patients shared fewer, at around 970.

The sample's time point: persistent/refractory GD, antithyroid drugs over 5 years with positive TRAb. PBMC RNA served as the TCR library source. Nine milliliters of peripheral blood were drawn into EDTA tubes. The source was peripheral blood mononuclear cells (PBMCs), collected when the disease was refractory, from a patient treated with antithyroid drugs. The sequence came from a female donor with Graves disease. The rearrangement uses TRBV28 and TRBJ2-1; D remains ambiguous. CDR3 residues: CASSLLGNEQFF. The CDR3 DNA reads TGTGCCAGCAGTTTATTAGGCAATGAGCAGTTCTTC.